This entry is about one TCR beta chain. A multiplex PCR was run with 60 Vbeta primers and 13 Jbeta primers. The repertoire was sequenced with immunoSEQ multiplex PCR; TCRdb's copy has only in-frame clones and lacks some. Of roughly 88,000 clones in the sample, 69% were seen once. The entry originates in a study of cytomegalovirus exposure and HLA in healthy donors. V lost 2 bases and J lost 4, with 6 bases in between. The germline V gene encodes CDR1 MNHEY and CDR2 SVGAGI. CDR3 length equals 13 residues. The material sequenced was PBMCs. The receptor comes from a man aged 45-65 years in good health and CMV-seronegative. This chain connects TRBV6-5 to TRBJ1-3; D is uncertain. Here the CDR3 DNA reads TGTGCCAGCAGTTACGGGCGAGGAAACACCATATATTTT. Translation gives CASSYGRGNTIYF.